This T cell receptor (beta chain) was recovered during a study of blood T cell repertoires in COVID-19. Turning to the study itself: Acute and convalescent COVID-19 samples came from the United States, Italy and Spain. PBMCs, B-cell-depleted T cells, or T cells were the source of the cDNA or gDNA that made up the material.

Per the original methods: Reference gene primer amplification in the assay estimated nucleated cell counts. Only in-frame clones appear in the TCRdb table, and some are missing; sequencing was by immunoSEQ multiplex PCR. That table furnishes V, J and clone size, whereas the DNA furnished D and trimming. The sample yields approximately 190,000 clones, 80% to 85% seen once. The CDR3 extends over 14 amino acids. The germline gives CDR1 SGHTS, CDR2 YDEGEE. Trimming left V 2 bases short and J 5 bases short, with 13 bases between. The receptor's source is a young woman with acute or convalescent COVID-19. The V and J genes are TRBV5-8 and TRBJ1-1; tentatively, D is TRBD1 (6 bases). Sequencing input: peripheral blood. CDR3 sequence reads: CASSLLQGRTEAFF. CDR3 nucleotides: TGTGCCAGCAGCTTATTACAGGGAAGGACTGAAGCTTTCTTT.